The following is a TCR beta chain sequence with its context. Antigen: not known. The data were taken from a study of blood T cells in healthy people across ages. The extraction recovered at least 5 micrograms of total RNA per sample. Primers used in a second PCR of roughly 6 to 11 cycles were a sample-barcoded 5' primer and a J-beta primer mix. The template-switch adaptor was a 5' adaptor with 12 random nucleotides. It tagged each cDNA molecule. TCRdb called the 5' RACE reads again in MiXCR, with one record for every CDR3 protein. Here the sample spans 1.2 million to 1.5 million distinct CDR3 sequences, about 40% being singletons. Study conclusions and caveats: Diversity figures based on one million T cells were deemed too low. As age increased, TCR beta diversity per million T cells fell in a roughly linear fashion.

This CDR3 has 15 residues. In germline, CDR1 is MNHEY, CDR2 SVGAGI. V shed 5 bases and J shed 0 bases, with 11 bases lying between them. Sample: blood. The sequence came from a woman aged 18 to 35 in good health. The V gene is TRBV6-5, the J gene TRBJ2-1, with D unresolved. CDR3 nucleotides: TGTGCCAGCAGTCCCATCCTGAGCTCCTACAATGAGCAGTTCTTC. Protein product: CASSPILSSYNEQFF.